The clone carrying this T cell receptor (beta chain) was seen more than once but under ten times. The CDR3 totals 16 residues. The germline gives CDR1 LNHNV, CDR2 YYDKDF (reference sequence). The V and J ends lost 1 base and 4 bases, in that order; junction bases with no gene match: 5. This entry belongs to a study of beta chain features in type 1 diabetes. Expressed TCRB transcripts were sequenced because the entire RNA isolate underwent reverse transcription. About 3.57 million reads, on average, came from each naive, central memory and regulatory T cell sample. TCRdb's copy holds only in-frame clones and misses some; the assay was immunoSEQ multiplex PCR. Of 900,000 or so clones listed, 15% to 20% were seen once; the top ten hold 0.023%.

This sequence was found in a woman aged 18-29 years in good health. Material for sequencing was naive CD4+ T cells from blood. The V and J genes are TRBV15 and TRBJ2-3; TRBD2 matches at 10 bases. CDR3 region: CATSRGNLAGADTQYF. The CDR3 coding sequence is TGTGCCACCAGCAGAGGCAATCTAGCGGGAGCAGATACGCAGTATTTT. Combining the CDR3 with reference TRBV15 and TRBJ2-3 gives the whole variable domain DAMVIQNPRYQVTQFGKPVTLSCSQTLNHNVMYWYQQKSSQAPKLLFHYYDKDFNNEADTPDNFQSRRPNTSFCFLDIRSPGLGDTAMYLCATSRGNLAGADTQYFGPGTRLTVL.